This is a list of T cell receptor beta chains from one sample in a study of CD8 T cells in Susac syndrome. TCRdb passed the immunoSEQ multiplex PCR reads through MiXCR, listing each CDR3 protein once. The profile shows approximately 110,000 distinct CDR3 sequences, around 94% of them singletons. The source material was CD4+ T cells from PBMCs. These receptors originate from a human donor in good health. CDR3s include the opening cysteine and the closing phenylalanine or tryptophan. A D gene is named only where the DNA matches it firmly. Expanded clones are given a class, and other clones once, few, many or no size at all.

j_call | v_call | d_call | clone_size | cdr3_aa | cdr3_nt
TRBJ2-7 | TRBV5-1 | . | . | CASSLAPAGGYEQYF | TGCGCCAGCAGCTTGGCCCCGGCAGGCGGCTACGAGCAGTACTTC
TRBJ2-1 | TRBV20-1 | TRBD2 | . | CSARSGRGSASAYNEQFF | TGCAGTGCTCGTAGCGGGAGAGGTAGTGCTAGTGCCTACAATGAGCAGTTCTTC
TRBJ2-7 | TRBV5-1 | . | . | CASSLEGSYYEQYF | TGCGCCAGCAGCTTGGAAGGGTCCTACTACGAGCAGTACTTC
TRBJ2-5 | TRBV18 | . | . | CASSPERETQYF | TGTGCCAGCTCACCCGAACGGGAGACCCAGTACTTC
TRBJ1-5 | TRBV7-9 | TRBD1 | . | CASSPGQVGNQPQHF | TGTGCCAGCAGCCCGGGACAGGTCGGCAATCAGCCCCAGCATTTT
TRBJ1-1 | TRBV20-1 | . | . | CSVGRPRGGGTEAFF | TGCAGTGTTGGACGCCCTCGGGGGGGTGGCACTGAAGCTTTCTTT
TRBJ2-1 | TRBV6-4 | . | . | CASSVEWGKYNEQFF | TGTGCCAGCAGTGTAGAGTGGGGGAAATACAATGAGCAGTTCTTC
TRBJ2-1 | TRBV7-2 | . | . | CASSLNTEYSYNEQFF | TGTGCCAGCAGCTTAAACACCGAATACTCCTACAATGAGCAGTTCTTC
TRBJ1-5 | TRBV20-1 | TRBD1 | . | CSARDGGTGYQPQHF | TGCAGTGCTAGAGATGGAGGGACAGGGTATCAGCCCCAGCATTTT
TRBJ1-2 | TRBV28 | . | few | CASSPTGIYGYTF | TGTGCCAGCAGTCCCACCGGGATCTATGGCTACACCTTC
TRBJ2-5 | TRBV7-2 | . | . | CASSLGQTLQETQYF | TGTGCCAGCAGCTTAGGACAGACCCTCCAAGAGACCCAGTACTTC
TRBJ1-2 | TRBV11-2 | TRBD1 | . | CASSNGLGQGRGGYTF | TGTGCCAGCAGCAACGGTCTTGGACAGGGTAGGGGTGGCTACACCTTC
TRBJ1-1 | TRBV7-6 | . | . | CASSISGNTEAFF | TGTGCCAGCAGCATCAGTGGGAACACTGAAGCTTTCTTT
TRBJ2-7 | TRBV10-2 | . | . | CASSEQRGAAYEQYF | TGCGCCAGCAGTGAGCAAAGGGGGGCAGCCTACGAGCAGTACTTC
TRBJ2-2 | TRBV5-1 | TRBD2 | once | CASSLSSGSSGELFF | TGCGCCAGCAGCTTGTCCAGCGGGAGCTCCGGGGAGCTGTTTTTT
TRBJ2-1 | TRBV2 | . | . | CASSDKGGSNEQFF | TGTGCCAGCAGTGATAAGGGGGGGAGCAATGAGCAGTTCTTC
TRBJ2-7 | TRBV5-1 | TRBD2 | once | CASSLESGRGYEQYF | TGCGCCAGCAGCTTAGAGAGCGGGAGAGGGTACGAGCAGTACTTC
TRBJ1-2 | TRBV27 | . | . | CASSLLAGIDYGYTF | TGTGCCAGCAGTTTACTCGCAGGGATCGACTATGGCTACACCTTC
TRBJ1-4 | TRBV6-6 | . | . | CASTYAQTTNEKLFF | TGTGCCAGCACTTACGCCCAAACAACTAATGAAAAACTGTTTTTT
TRBJ2-7 | TRBV15 | . | . | CATSRDGPLPYEQYF | TGTGCCACCAGCAGAGATGGGCCCCTTCCCTACGAGCAGTACTTC
TRBJ1-1 | TRBV6-5 | . | . | CASSGAPTEAFF | TGTGCCAGCAGTGGCGCCCCGACTGAAGCTTTCTTT
TRBJ1-5 | TRBV6-2/TRBV6-3 | . | . | CASSFRGGNQPQHF | TGTGCCAGCAGTTTCAGGGGAGGCAATCAGCCCCAGCATTTT
TRBJ2-4 | TRBV20-1 | . | once | CSGTAGAKNIQYF | TGCAGTGGTACGGCGGGGGCCAAAAACATTCAGTACTTC
TRBJ2-2 | TRBV5-1 | . | . | CASSWTTGGELFF | TGCGCCAGCAGCTGGACGACGGGCGGGGAGCTGTTTTTT
TRBJ2-2 | TRBV5-1 | . | . | CASSLALGTGELFF | TGCGCCAGCAGCTTGGCCCTAGGCACCGGGGAGCTGTTTTTT
TRBJ2-5 | TRBV27 | . | . | CASNGSGFQETQYF | TGTGCCAGCAATGGTAGCGGCTTCCAAGAGACCCAGTACTTC
TRBJ1-5 | TRBV6-5 | . | . | CASSYAHGQPQHF | TGTGCCAGCAGTTATGCCCACGGTCAGCCCCAGCATTTT
TRBJ1-2 | TRBV7-2 | . | . | CASSLSRPYGYTF | TGTGCCAGCAGCTTGTCTCGGCCCTATGGCTACACCTTC
TRBJ1-1 | TRBV29-1 | . | few | CSVVGDTEAFF | TGCAGCGTTGTGGGGGACACTGAAGCTTTCTTT
TRBJ1-2 | TRBV12-3/TRBV12-4 | TRBD1 | . | CASSPREGARSYTF | TGTGCCAGCAGTCCCCGGGAGGGGGCGCGGAGCTACACCTTC
TRBJ2-1 | TRBV6-1 | . | . | CASSETLRREQFF | TGTGCCAGCAGTGAGACTCTCCGTCGAGAGCAGTTCTTC
TRBJ2-5 | TRBV9 | . | . | CASTVGGWEETQYF | TGTGCCAGCACAGTAGGCGGGTGGGAGGAGACCCAGTACTTC
TRBJ2-3 | TRBV19 | . | . | CASSIGDWAPSTDTQYF | TGTGCCAGTAGTATTGGGGACTGGGCCCCCAGCACAGATACGCAGTATTTT
TRBJ1-4 | TRBV27 | . | . | CASSFVGRGNEKLFF | TGTGCCAGCAGTTTTGTCGGACGGGGTAATGAAAAACTGTTTTTT
TRBJ2-1 | TRBV12-3/TRBV12-4 | TRBD1 | few | CASSDRAGIQFF | TGTGCCAGCAGTGACAGGGCTGGGATACAGTTCTTC
TRBJ1-2 | TRBV5-6 | . | . | CASSFGINPTIFTF | TGTGCCAGCAGCTTTGGGATAAACCCCACAATATTCACCTTC
TRBJ2-3 | TRBV4-3 | TRBD2 | . | CASSQVAGVTWADTQYF | TGCGCCAGCAGCCAAGTTGCGGGAGTTACCTGGGCAGATACGCAGTATTTT
TRBJ1-1 | TRBV6-4 | . | . | CASSDGQLNTEAFF | TGTGCCAGCAGTGACGGGCAGCTGAACACTGAAGCTTTCTTT
TRBJ2-5 | TRBV6-2/TRBV6-3 | . | . | CASSNHQGGQRETQYF | TGTGCCAGCAGTAACCACCAGGGGGGCCAGCGAGAGACCCAGTACTTC
TRBJ1-2 | TRBV5-1 | TRBD1 | once | CASSPQGASGYTF | TGCGCCAGCAGCCCACAGGGGGCTAGTGGCTACACCTTC
TRBJ1-2 | TRBV2 | . | . | CANRIANYGYTF | TGTGCCAACAGGATAGCTAACTATGGCTACACCTTC
TRBJ2-4 | TRBV6-2/TRBV6-3 | . | few | CASRPGLAKNIQYF | TGTGCCAGCAGGCCGGGACTAGCCAAAAACATTCAGTACTTC
TRBJ2-2 | TRBV9 | . | . | CASRPITGELFF | TGTGCCAGCAGACCTATCACCGGGGAGCTGTTTTTT
TRBJ2-7 | TRBV7-2 | TRBD1 | few | CASSLEGRTGNYEQYF | TGTGCCAGCAGCTTAGAAGGTAGGACAGGGAACTACGAGCAGTACTTC
TRBJ1-2 | TRBV11-2 | . | few | CASSSWDTGYGYTF | TGTGCCAGCAGCTCGTGGGACACGGGGTATGGCTACACCTTC
TRBJ2-6 | TRBV12-5 | TRBD2 | . | CASGLIAGGLSGANVLTF | TGTGCTAGTGGTTTAATAGCGGGAGGGCTCTCCGGGGCCAACGTCCTGACTTTC